A selection of T cell receptor beta chains follows, all from one sample in a study of shared clonotypes between healthy human individuals. Libraries were prepared by immunoSEQ multiplex PCR; TCRdb keeps only in-frame clonotypes and omits some of them. The data hold some 380,000 clones, with about 96% observed a single time. Specimen: memory CD8+ T cells sorted from blood. These receptors originate from a man aged 25 to 45 in good health. The CDR3 runs from the conserved cysteine through the conserved F or W. A D gene is named only where the DNA matches it firmly. Expanded clones are given a class, and other clones once, few, many or no size at all.

D gene	V gene	J gene	clone size	CDR3 DNA	CDR3 protein
.	TRBV7-3	TRBJ2-3	.	TGTGCCAGCAGCTTAAAGGGCACAGATACGCAGTATTTT	CASSLKGTDTQYF
TRBD2	TRBV15	TRBJ2-1	once	TGTGCCACCAGCGGACCTAGCGGGAGAATCGGCAATGAGCAGTTCTTC	CATSGPSGRIGNEQFF
TRBD2	TRBV10-2	TRBJ2-7	once	TGCGCCAGCACCGACACTAGCGGGAGTCACGAGCAGTACTTC	CASTDTSGSHEQYF
TRBD1	TRBV7-9	TRBJ2-1	.	TGTGCCGGAGCACAGGGGTGGGATGAGCAGTTCTTC	CAGAQGWDEQFF
.	TRBV6-1	TRBJ2-3	.	TGTGCCAGCAGTGAAGCGCGCGGACCCCTCGCGATAACGCAGTATTTT	CASSEARGPLAITQYF
TRBD1	TRBV28	TRBJ1-5	.	TGTGCCAGCAGTTTCCCGGTACAGGGGGTGTTGGGGCCCCAGCATTTT	CASSFPVQGVLGPQHF
TRBD1	TRBV19	TRBJ1-1	.	TGTGCCAGTAGCCGAGGACAGGGTCGGGAAAACACTGAAGCTTTCTTT	CASSRGQGRENTEAFF
TRBD2	TRBV29-1	TRBJ2-1	.	TGCAGCGCCCAGAAGGGGCTAGCGGGAGGGCCCGGGAATGAGCAGTTCTTC	CSAQKGLAGGPGNEQFF
.	TRBV4-1	TRBJ1-1	.	TGCGCCAGCAGCCAAGGGGTCCCGAACACTGAAGCTTTCTTT	CASSQGVPNTEAFF
.	TRBV30	TRBJ2-7	.	TGTGCCTGCCAGGGACCCTACGAGCAGTACTTC	CACQGPYEQYF
.	TRBV5-4	TRBJ2-3	.	TGTGCCAGCCGCCGTACCCCCGGGAGACGTGAAGGCCGCACAGATACGCAGTATTTT	CASRRTPGRREGRTDTQYF
.	TRBV6-5	TRBJ1-3	.	TGTGCCAGCAGCCGGACATTCATCTCTGGAAACACCATATATTTT	CASSRTFISGNTIYF
.	TRBV28	TRBJ2-5	.	TGTGCCAGCAGTTTACCCCAAGAGACCCAGTACTTC	CASSLPQETQYF
.	TRBV28	TRBJ1-5	.	TGTGCCAGCAGTTTCGCACACTTCTATAGCAATCAGCCCCAGCATTTT	CASSFAHFYSNQPQHF
.	TRBV28	TRBJ2-7	.	TGTGCCAGCAGTTTACCTCGGGCATTCGCCCTCCACGAGCAGTACTTC	CASSLPRAFALHEQYF
.	TRBV27	TRBJ1-5	.	TGTGCCAGCAGCACTCAGGGGAGCAATCAGCCCCAGCATTTT	CASSTQGSNQPQHF
TRBD2	TRBV7-9	TRBJ2-7	.	TGTGCCAGCAGCCCGAGACTAGCCAACACTTCAACCTACGAGCAGTACTTC	CASSPRLANTSTYEQYF
.	TRBV9	TRBJ2-7	.	TGTGCCAGCAGCGTTCGGGGGCTCGGCGAGCAGTACTTC	CASSVRGLGEQYF
TRBD1	TRBV27	TRBJ1-5	.	TGTGCCAGCTCCCCGGGACAGGGCCGTAGCAATCAGCCCCAGCATTTT	CASSPGQGRSNQPQHF
.	TRBV9	TRBJ2-1	.	TGTGCCAGCAGCGTAAGCGGTCGGTGGGGTGAGCAGTTCTTC	CASSVSGRWGEQFF
TRBD1	TRBV7-9	TRBJ1-5	.	TGTGCCAGCAGCCAACAGGGGTCCAATCAGCCCCAGCATTTT	CASSQQGSNQPQHF
.	TRBV6-5	TRBJ1-4	.	TGTGCCACCAGGAATGACCCGTCTAATGAAAAACTGTTTTTT	CATRNDPSNEKLFF
.	TRBV7-2	TRBJ2-7	.	TGTGCCAGCAGCTTAATCGGGACCGACTACGAGCAGTACTTC	CASSLIGTDYEQYF
.	TRBV28	TRBJ1-5	.	TGTGCCAGCAGTTTAAAGTTTACGGCATTCAATCAGCCCCAGCATTTT	CASSLKFTAFNQPQHF
.	TRBV6-5	TRBJ2-5	once	TGTGCCAGCAGTTACTCTCCCTTACAAGAGACCCAGTACTTC	CASSYSPLQETQYF
.	TRBV28	TRBJ2-1	.	TGTGCCAGCAGTTCCTTTAGCGGCAAGTGGCACAATGAGCAGTTCTTC	CASSSFSGKWHNEQFF
TRBD2	TRBV27	TRBJ2-1	.	TGTGCCAGCAGTTTATCGATGGGACTAGCGGCTTACAATGAGCAGTTCTTC	CASSLSMGLAAYNEQFF
.	TRBV28	TRBJ1-3	.	TGTGCCAGCAGTTTCGAGAACTCTGGAAACACCATATATTTT	CASSFENSGNTIYF
TRBD2	TRBV6-1	TRBJ2-7	.	TGTGCCAGCAGCTATGGGACTAGCGGACCCTACGAGCAGTACTTC	CASSYGTSGPYEQYF
.	TRBV29-1	TRBJ2-5	once	TGCAGCGTTGAGGGGGACTCCATCGGACAGACCCAGTACTTC	CSVEGDSIGQTQYF
.	TRBV19	TRBJ2-2	.	TGTGCCAGTAGTATAAGTCAGAACACCGGGGAGCTGTTTTTT	CASSISQNTGELFF
.	TRBV7-8	TRBJ1-3	.	TGTGCCAGCAGCCTTAGTTTCGGGAGTGGAAACACCATATATTTT	CASSLSFGSGNTIYF
TRBD2	TRBV5-1	TRBJ2-1	.	TGCGCCAGCAGCTTGGAGACTAGCGGGAGAGGAAATGAGCAGTTCTTC	CASSLETSGRGNEQFF
TRBD2	TRBV10-2	TRBJ2-5	.	TGCGCCAGCAGAAGACTAGCCAACGACGGGGAGACCCAGTACTTC	CASRRLANDGETQYF
.	TRBV5-6	TRBJ2-7	.	TGTGCCAGCAGCTTGCTGGGGCAGGGTCCCCACTACGAGCAGTACTTC	CASSLLGQGPHYEQYF
.	TRBV30	TRBJ2-3	.	TGTGCCTGGAGTGTGAGCACAGATACGCAGTATTTT	CAWSVSTDTQYF
TRBD1	TRBV6-5	TRBJ2-7	.	TGTGCCAGCAGTTACTCCGGGACAGCTTCCTACGAGCAGTACTTC	CASSYSGTASYEQYF
.	TRBV27	TRBJ2-7	.	TGTGCCAGCAGATCGTTTCGGGGGGCGCCCTACGAGCAGTACTTC	CASRSFRGAPYEQYF
TRBD1	TRBV7-9	TRBJ2-7	.	TGTGCCAGCAGCTTGACAGGGCCTCTTTCCTACGAGCAGTACTTC	CASSLTGPLSYEQYF
.	TRBV30	TRBJ2-6	.	TGTGCCTGGACCGGGGCCAACGTCCTGACTTTC	CAWTGANVLTF
TRBD2	TRBV7-3	TRBJ2-3	.	TGTGCCAGCAGCTCGGGACTAGCGGGGACAGATACGCAGTATTTT	CASSSGLAGTDTQYF
.	TRBV6-4	TRBJ2-1	.	TGTGCCAGCAGTGAGTCCCAGGCCTCCTACAATGAGCAGTTCTTC	CASSESQASYNEQFF
.	TRBV4-2	TRBJ2-2	.	TGTGCCAGCAGCCCGGCAAACACCGGGGAGCTGTTTTTT	CASSPANTGELFF
.	TRBV7-2	TRBJ1-2	.	TGTGCCAGCAGCTCGTGGACAACTTATGGCTACACCTTC	CASSSWTTYGYTF
.	TRBV7-3	TRBJ2-1	once	TGTGCCAGCAGCTTAAGCCGGGACAAGCTATACAATGAGCAGTTCTTC	CASSLSRDKLYNEQFF
.	TRBV30	TRBJ2-2	.	TGTGCCTGGAATCGACGGTTAGGGGGCACCGGGGAGCTGTTTTTT	CAWNRRLGGTGELFF
TRBD1	TRBV6-5	TRBJ2-7	.	TGTGCCAGCAGTTACTCCGGGACAGGCTACGAGCAGTACTTC	CASSYSGTGYEQYF
.	TRBV28	TRBJ1-5	.	TGTGCCAGCAGTCCCCTTTGGAGCAATAAGGCCCATAGCAATCAGCCCCAGCATTTT	CASSPLWSNKAHSNQPQHF
.	TRBV6-5	TRBJ2-7	.	TGTGCCAGCAGTTTACAGGGTTACGAGCAGTACTTC	CASSLQGYEQYF
.	TRBV5-5	TRBJ2-5	.	TGTGCCAGCAGCTACTGGGGGGGCGTTCAAGAGACCCAGTACTTC	CASSYWGGVQETQYF
TRBD2	TRBV11-1	TRBJ2-2	.	TGTGCCAGCAGCTTAGAGGGGAGGGGCACCGGGGAGCTGTTTTTT	CASSLEGRGTGELFF
TRBD2	TRBV28	TRBJ2-7	.	TGTGCCAGCAGTTTATATTGGGGAGGGGAAAACCAATACGAGCAGTACTTC	CASSLYWGGENQYEQYF
TRBD2	TRBV28	TRBJ2-7	.	TGTGCCAGCAGCCTCCCCGGGACTAGCGTAGCCTACGAGCAGTACTTC	CASSLPGTSVAYEQYF
.	TRBV4-2	TRBJ2-7	.	TGTGCCAGCAGCCAGGAACAGGGAAATGCCTACGAGCAGTACTTC	CASSQEQGNAYEQYF
TRBD1	TRBV7-9	TRBJ1-1	.	TGTGCCAGCAGTAACACAGGGGGCACTGAAGCTTTCTTT	CASSNTGGTEAFF
TRBD2	TRBV10-3	TRBJ2-2	.	TGTGCCATCAGTGAAGGCGTCGGGGGGATCCACACCGGGGAGCTGTTTTTT	CAISEGVGGIHTGELFF
.	TRBV10-3	TRBJ1-5	.	TGTGCCATCAGTGAGGGGGCAGGGAATCAGCCCCAGCATTTT	CAISEGAGNQPQHF
TRBD1	TRBV7-9	TRBJ2-7	.	TGTGCCAGCAGCCCCTGGGACAGGGCGGCCTACGAGCAGTACTTC	CASSPWDRAAYEQYF
TRBD2	TRBV6-1	TRBJ2-1	once	TGTGCCAGCAGTGAGGGACTAGCGGCCTACAATGAGCAGTTCTTC	CASSEGLAAYNEQFF
TRBD2	TRBV7-6	TRBJ2-1	once	TGTGCCAGCAGCTTAGTAGGTGGGACTAGCGGGAGCGCCCCTAACAATGAGCAGTTCTTC	CASSLVGGTSGSAPNNEQFF